The 27 T cell receptor beta chains listed next were all sequenced from one sample in a study of post-analysis software for immune sequencing data. Study findings and constraints: TRBV5-6, TRBV5-1 and TRBV20-1 were among four to six TRBV segments more frequent in patients than controls.

No antigen has been assigned to these receptors. TCR beta cDNA libraries included unique molecular identifiers. TCRdb redid the calling of the PCR reads with MiXCR, one entry per CDR3 protein. The repertoire holds about 680,000 distinct CDR3 sequences, with around 64% as singletons. Material for sequencing was blood. The receptors derive from a girl aged 2 to 10 with multiple sclerosis.

The chain uses TRBV20-1 and TRBJ1-5; D might be TRBD1 (6 bases). This CDR3 is built from 16 residues. Germline values: CDR1 DFQATT, CDR2 SNEGSKA (reference sequence). The V and J ends lost 4 bases and 1 base respectively, with 17 bases between them. This CDR3 is CSAIKSGVMSNQPQHF. The CDR3 DNA follows: TGCAGTGCTATCAAATCAGGGGTTATGAGCAATCAGCCCCAGCATTTT.

With respect to this clonotype: Its ends do not fully match the called genes, so a read error is possible. V is TRBV14 and J is TRBJ2-7; no firm D call. Germline V gene data show CDR1 as SGHDN and CDR2 as FVKESK. CDR3 length: 12 residues. CDR3 sequence reads: CASGQDGDEQYF. CDR3 bases: TGTGCCAGCGGCCAAGATGGAGACGAGCAGTACTTC.

The CDR3 DNA reads TGCGCCAGCAGCGAACGGACAGGGGGGAATCAGCCCCAGCATTTT. This sequence encodes CASSERTGGNQPQHF. This sequence joins TRBV5-1 and TRBJ1-5; 10 nucleotides line up with TRBD1. This CDR3 is 15 amino acids long. The ends lost 4 bases at V and 4 bases at J; junction bases unmatched: 5. Germline V gene lookup returns CDR1 SGHRS and CDR2 YFSETQ.

The chain links TRBV19 to TRBJ2-1; TRBD2 matches at 9 bases. V lost 2 bases to trimming and J lost 5 bases; unmatched junction nucleotides: 4. Looked up from germline, CDR1 is LNHDA and CDR2 is SQIVND (reference sequence). The length of the CDR3 is 15 residues. The DNA for the CDR3 is TGTGCCAGTAGTATAAGTGCGGGAGGGCACAATGAGCAGTTCTTC. It translates to CASSISAGGHNEQFF.

J is TRBJ2-3 and V is TRBV7-9; 11 bases match TRBD2. Germline values: CDR1 SEHNR, CDR2 FQNEAQ (reference sequence). CDR3 length: 16 amino acids. V dropped 5 bases and J dropped 4; count of bases not matched to a gene: 8. In DNA form, the CDR3 reads TGTGCCAGCAGCCCCCGGGTGACTAGCGGGGCAGATACGCAGTATTTT. It is translated as CASSPRVTSGADTQYF. The variable domain in full, with the rest retrieved from reference TRBV7-9 and TRBJ2-3, is DTGVSQNPRHKITKRGQNVTFRCDPISEHNRLYWYRQTLGQGPEFLTYFQNEAQLEKSRLLSDRFSAERPKGSFSTLEIQRTEQGDSAMYLCASSPRVTSGADTQYFGPGTRLTVL.

This clonotype has a single count. The J gene is TRBJ2-3, the V gene TRBV6-5; D possibly corresponds to TRBD1 (5 bases). The germline V gene encodes CDR1 MNHEY and CDR2 SVGAGI. The CDR3 loop spans 12 amino acids. Between the trimmed V and J ends, which lost 6 bases and 5 bases, there was a span of 9 bases. The CDR3 DNA follows: TGTGCCAGCAGGACCCAGGGAGATACGCAGTATTTT. Protein product: CASRTQGDTQYF.

The rearrangement joins TRBV20-1 to TRBJ2-3, with TRBD2 identical over 12 bases. This CDR3 is built from 17 residues. Germline CDR1 is DFQATT and CDR2 is SNEGSKA (reference sequence). V shed 6 bases, J shed 4 bases, and the junction held 14 bases outside the gene matches. This CDR3 is CSAIPLGLAGGADTQYF. The CDR3 DNA follows: TGCAGTGCCATTCCCCTGGGGCTAGCGGGAGGGGCAGATACGCAGTATTTT.

The chain uses TRBV14 and TRBJ2-5; D gene uncertain. The V and J ends lost 1 base and 5 bases respectively, with 17 bases between them. CDR1 and CDR2 from the germline V gene are SGHDN and FVKESK. The CDR3 totals 16 residues. This CDR3 reads CASSQVGLPHGETQYF. The CDR3 DNA sequence: TGTGCCAGCAGCCAAGTCGGCTTACCCCACGGGGAGACCCAGTACTTC.

In this sample, this clonotype turned up a few times. The chain uses TRBV5-6 and TRBJ1-2, with D unresolved. The CDR3 is 16 amino acids. The V gene's germline CDR1 is SGHDT and CDR2 YYEEEE. The ends were cut back, 0 bases at V and 0 bases at J, with 12 bases in the middle. The CDR3 region is CASSLGAAGTNYGYTF. The CDR3 DNA follows: TGTGCCAGCAGCTTGGGGGCGGCGGGAACTAACTATGGCTACACCTTC.

The genes are TRBV27 and TRBJ2-3, with D unresolved. Germline V gene lookup returns CDR1 MNHEY and CDR2 SMNVEV (reference sequence). The CDR3 is made up of 14 amino acids. Between the trimmed V and J ends, which lost 2 bases and 4 bases, there was a span of 10 bases. The CDR3 reads CASSLTAAADTQYF. In DNA form, the CDR3 reads TGTGCCAGCAGTTTAACGGCCGCCGCAGATACGCAGTATTTT.

The chain has TRBV4-2 and TRBJ1-1; D unclear. The CDR3 totals 14 residues. Germline-derived CDR1 and CDR2 are LGHNA and YNFKEQ. V lost 4 bases and J 1 base, leaving 10 bases between the germline ends. CDR3 region: CASSLGVSNTEAFF. In DNA, the CDR3 is TGTGCCAGCAGCCTTGGCGTCTCGAACACTGAAGCTTTCTTT.

CDR3 protein: CASSYGPAGSSYEQYF. Written as DNA, the CDR3 is TGTGCCAGCAGTTACGGGCCAGCGGGGAGCTCCTACGAGCAGTACTTC. This chain joins TRBV6-2 or TRBV6-3 and TRBJ2-7; 7 bases are shared with TRBD2. This CDR3 has 16 amino acids. In germline, CDR1 is MNHEY, CDR2 SVGEGT. J gave up 0 bases and V 2 bases, and 7 bases lay outside the gene matches.

This clonotype occurred a few times. J is TRBJ2-7 and V is TRBV11-3, with D perhaps matching TRBD1 (6 bases). This CDR3 is 13 amino acids long. Germline CDR1 reads SGHNT; CDR2 reads YENEEA. Trimming stripped 5 bases from V and 3 bases from J, with 11 bases between. The CDR3 reads CASSQDRFYEQYF. CDR3 sequence (DNA): TGTGCCAGCAGCCAGGACAGATTCTACGAGCAGTACTTC.

The chain carries TRBV29-1 and TRBJ2-1, with 9 positions matching TRBD2. From germline, CDR1 is SQVTM and CDR2 ANQGSEA. V shed 3 bases and J 2 bases; nucleotides not matched to a gene: 2. The CDR3 loop spans 14 amino acids. CDR3 region: CSVEGGGAYNEQFF. Here the CDR3 DNA reads TGCAGCGTTGAGGGCGGGGGGGCCTACAATGAGCAGTTCTTC.

The chain carries TRBV11-2 and TRBJ1-4; TRBD1 might be the D (6 bases). Germline-derived CDR1 and CDR2 are SGHAT and FQNNGV. There are 15 residues in the CDR3. V gave up 5 bases and J gave up 5 bases, with 15 bases separating them. CDR3 region: CASSRSRDTNEKLFF. As DNA, the CDR3 is TGTGCCAGCAGCCGTAGCCGGGACACAAATGAAAAACTGTTTTTT. Combining the CDR3 with reference TRBV11-2 and TRBJ1-4 gives the whole variable domain EAGVAQSPRYKIIEKRQSVAFWCNPISGHATLYWYQQILGQGPKLLIQFQNNGVVDDSQLPKDRFSAERLKGVDSTLKIQPAKLEDSAVYLCASSRSRDTNEKLFFGSGTQLSVL.

The chain employs TRBV19 and TRBJ2-1; D possibly corresponds to TRBD2 (7 bases). Deletions cut 5 bases from V and 5 bases from J, with 16 bases between. This CDR3 comprises 15 residues. The germline CDR1 and CDR2 sequences are LNHDA and SQIVND (reference sequence). The CDR3 here is CASSPRRGRDNEQFF. CDR3 nucleotide sequence: TGTGCCAGTAGTCCCCGGCGGGGGCGCGACAATGAGCAGTTCTTC.

This clonotype occurred once. One junction end disagrees with the germline gene, perhaps due to a read error. This chain joins TRBV10-1 and TRBJ2-1; possible D gene TRBD1, 6 bases. Germline loops: CDR1 WNHNN, CDR2 SYGVQD (reference sequence). CDR3 length: 14 amino acids. The CDR3, as DNA: TGCGCCAGCAGTGAGTCGGGGGCTAGCCATGAACAGTTCTTC. It translates to CASSESGASHEQFF.

This clonotype turned up a few times. This sequence joins TRBV29-1 and TRBJ2-1, with D possibly TRBD1 on 5 matching bases. CDR3 size: 12 residues. V was pared by 7 bases and J by 5 bases, with 12 bases between. The germline V gene encodes CDR1 SQVTM and CDR2 ANQGSEA. Here the CDR3 reads CSAEGRDNEQFF. DNA of the CDR3: TGCAGCGCCGAAGGCAGGGACAATGAGCAGTTCTTC.

The chain links TRBV15 to TRBJ2-3; 11 nucleotides align to TRBD2. Germline CDR1 and CDR2: LNHNV and YYDKDF (reference sequence). This CDR3 has 18 amino acids. V shed 1 base and J 0 bases; nucleotides not matched to a gene: 6. The CDR3 DNA reads TGTGCCACCAGCAGAGGGCTAGCGGGGGGCCAGAGCACAGATACGCAGTATTTT. It specifies CATSRGLAGGQSTDTQYF.

The CDR3 is CASSLGEPMNTEAFF. The CDR3, as DNA: TGTGCCAGCAGCTTAGGGGAGCCCATGAACACTGAAGCTTTCTTT. The chain couples TRBV7-9 to TRBJ1-1; D unresolved. CDR3 length: 15 amino acids. CDR1 and CDR2 from the germline V gene are SEHNR and FQNEAQ (reference sequence). The V end was cut by 1 base, the J end by 0 bases, with 9 bases between.

The chain links TRBV20-1 to TRBJ2-1, with 8 bases aligning to TRBD2. Germline-derived CDR1 and CDR2 are DFQATT and SNEGSKA (reference sequence). V lost 6 bases to trimming and J lost 2 bases; unmatched junction nucleotides: 6. The CDR3 is 14 residues long. CDR3 loop: CSATIAGPYNEQFF. CDR3 nucleotide sequence: TGCAGTGCCACCATAGCGGGACCCTACAATGAGCAGTTCTTC.

This clonotype was seen more than once but under ten times. The V call is TRBV20-1, the J call TRBJ2-1, with D perhaps TRBD1 (7 bases). V shed 3 bases and J shed 6 bases, with 21 bases lying between them. This CDR3 comprises 16 residues. The germline V gene has CDR1 DFQATT and CDR2 SNEGSKA (reference sequence). CDR3 in DNA: TGCAGTGCTAGGCCGTGGGGCAGGGGGGTTAGCAATGAGCAGTTCTTC. It yields the protein CSARPWGRGVSNEQFF.

The CDR3 DNA reads TGCGCCAGCAGCTTGGGGGCAGTCCGCGAGCAGTTCTTC. Amino acid sequence: CASSLGAVREQFF. The rearrangement joins TRBV5-1 to TRBJ2-1; D is undetermined. With 0 bases removed from V and 10 bases from J, the gap between germline ends came to 11 bases. In germline, CDR1 is SGHRS, CDR2 YFSETQ. This CDR3 comprises 13 residues.

The chain carries TRBV7-9 and TRBJ2-3; D gene uncertain. This CDR3 region has 15 residues. With 0 bases removed from V and 6 bases from J, the gap between germline ends came to 13 bases. Germline V gene sequence: CDR1 SEHNR, CDR2 FQNEAQ (reference sequence). CDR3 nucleotide sequence: TGTGCCAGCAGCTTAGCGCGCCCGACTGAGGATACGCAGTATTTT. It yields the protein CASSLARPTEDTQYF.

J is TRBJ2-7 and V is TRBV2, with 11 bases aligning to TRBD2. The DNA end is a closer match to TRBJ2-5, so the J assignment may be wrong. CDR3 length: 15 residues. CDR1 and CDR2 (germline): SNHLY, FYNNEI. DNA of the CDR3: TGTGCCAGCAGTGAAACTAGCGGGGGCCTAGGGACCCAGTACTTC. Protein sequence: CASSETSGGLGTQYF.

J is TRBJ2-1 and V is TRBV7-3, with TRBD2 matching 9 bases. Germline lookup yields CDR1 SGHTA and CDR2 FQGTGA. J was trimmed by 5 bases and V by 3 bases; bases with no gene match: 5. The CDR3 runs to 15 residues. Here the CDR3 reads CASSLGGRAHNEQFF. The CDR3 nucleotides read TGTGCCAGCAGCTTGGGCGGGAGGGCCCACAATGAGCAGTTCTTC.

This clonotype has just a few counts. V usage is TRBV20-1 and J usage is TRBJ2-7; 8 bases fit TRBD2. The J call is in doubt because the DNA end fits TRBJ2-5 better. Germline V gene sequence: CDR1 DFQATT, CDR2 SNEGSKA (reference sequence). This CDR3 spans 12 amino acids. The CDR3 spells CSASGGVETQYF. CDR3 in DNA: TGCAGTGCTAGCGGGGGGGTCGAGACCCAGTACTTC.